The entry below gives a single T cell receptor beta chain sequence along with its context. In the original workflow: Amplification with reference gene primers provided the estimates of nucleated cell counts. Clones were read by immunoSEQ multiplex PCR, and TCRdb kept only the in-frame ones, dropping some. The DNA gave D and trimming, while V, J and clone size come from that table. Here the sample spans 300,000 or so clones, approximately 90% being singletons. The data originate from a study of blood T cell repertoires in COVID-19. Study-level background: The samples span acute and convalescent COVID-19 from the United States, Italy and Spain. T cells, B-cell-depleted T cells, or PBMCs supplied cDNA or gDNA.

The junction had 5 bases not matched to a gene; V was cut back by 0 bases and J by 5 bases. The CDR3 covers 15 residues. Germline CDR1 is SGDLS and CDR2 is YYNGEE. This TCR was sampled from a woman aged 40 to 50 with acute or convalescent COVID-19. Sample: peripheral blood. This rearrangement joins TRBV9 to TRBJ1-1, with 9 bases that match TRBD1. DNA for the CDR3: TGTGCCAGCAGCGTAGCGGACAGGGGTTGGACTGAAGCTTTCTTT. Translation gives CASSVADRGWTEAFF.